This T cell receptor beta chain is drawn from a study of blood T cell repertoires in COVID-19. In the study overall: Spain, Italy and the United States supplied samples that represented acute and convalescent COVID-19. T cells, B-cell-depleted T cells, or PBMCs provided the cDNA or gDNA that served as material.

In this sample, this clone turned up once. This CDR3 is built from 14 residues. Per germline, CDR1 LGHNA and CDR2 YSLEER. Deletions cut 4 bases from V and 6 bases from J, with 12 bases between. Source study methods: Amplifying reference gene primers gave estimates of nucleated cell counts. The repertoire was sequenced with immunoSEQ multiplex PCR; TCRdb's copy has only in-frame clones and lacks some. V and J calls and clone size are copied from that table; D and trimming were computed from the DNA. The data show some 270,000 clones, around 86% seen once. This chain links TRBV4-3 with TRBJ2-2; D unclear. Sequences were obtained from peripheral blood. The source of this sequence is a woman aged 55-70 years who had recovered from COVID-19. CDR3 DNA: TGCGCCAGCAGCCGGAACCCTAGGTCCGGGGAGCTGTTTTTT. Protein sequence: CASSRNPRSGELFF.